The present T cell receptor beta chain was sequenced within a study of shared clonotypes between healthy human individuals. The naive CD8 subset, CD45RO-negative cells positively selected for CCR7, excluded terminally differentiated effector memory CD45RA+ cells. About this clone: Its target is not known. The sample contains more than one DNA sequence encoding this CDR3.

The table came from immunoSEQ multiplex PCR; TCRdb's copy has only in-frame clones and leaves some out. The sample carries more than 2 million clones, about 95% recorded once. Trimming shortened V by 3 bases and J by 0 bases, and 6 bases separated the two germline ends. The germline gives CDR1 MNHNS, CDR2 SASEGT. CDR3 length: 13 amino acids. General observations from the study: Larger estimated richness was generally seen in naive subsets than in memory subsets. Clonotypes which were not shared had lower generation probabilities than clonotypes that all four donors shared.

J is TRBJ2-7 and V is TRBV6-1; no definite D call. The TCR sequence derives from a man between 18 and 35 years old in good health. The source material was naive CD8+ T cells sorted from blood. The CDR3 DNA reads as TGTGCCAGCAGTGAGGGCGGCTCCTACGAGCAGTACTTC. Translated: CASSEGGSYEQYF.